This T cell receptor (beta chain) was documented in a study of cytomegalovirus exposure and HLA in healthy donors. The overall study: Unique TCR beta sequences numbering approximately 120 million came from 190 million or so T cells in an earlier analysis. Of some 360 genotyped donors, around 84% clustered with self-reported Caucasian donors.

This clone was found a few times. Samples came from healthy bone marrow donors. A multiplex PCR was run with 60 Vbeta primers and 13 Jbeta primers. This table comes from immunoSEQ multiplex PCR, and its TCRdb copy is limited to in-frame clones, with some not included. The sample has about 160,000 clones, roughly 78% seen once. Trimming cost V 2 bases and J 10 bases, with 17 bases left between them. The CDR3 consists of 14 residues. Germline V lookup: CDR1 ENHRY, CDR2 SYGVKD. The receptor was isolated from a man between 50 and 59 years old in good health and CMV-seropositive. The source material was PBMCs. This chain uses TRBV10-3 with TRBJ1-2, with D possibly TRBD1 on 6 matching bases. The chain's CDR3 is CAISERAGEGDYTF. The CDR3 region has the DNA TGTGCCATCAGTGAGAGGGCAGGGGAGGGGGACTACACCTTC.